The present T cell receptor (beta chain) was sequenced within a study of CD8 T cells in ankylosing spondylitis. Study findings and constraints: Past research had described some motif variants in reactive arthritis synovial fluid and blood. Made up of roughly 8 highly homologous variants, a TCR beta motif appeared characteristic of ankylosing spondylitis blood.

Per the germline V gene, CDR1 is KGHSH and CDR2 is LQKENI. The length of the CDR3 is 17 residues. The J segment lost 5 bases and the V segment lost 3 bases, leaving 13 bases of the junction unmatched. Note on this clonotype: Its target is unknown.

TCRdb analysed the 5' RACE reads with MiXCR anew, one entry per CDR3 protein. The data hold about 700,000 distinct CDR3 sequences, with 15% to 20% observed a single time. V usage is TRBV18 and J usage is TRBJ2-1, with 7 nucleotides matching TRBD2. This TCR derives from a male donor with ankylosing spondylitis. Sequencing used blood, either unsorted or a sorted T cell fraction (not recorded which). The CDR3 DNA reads TGTGCCAGCTCACCGTTCCAAGGGCTAGCGGAGAACAATGAGCAGTTCTTC. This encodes CASSPFQGLAENNEQFF.